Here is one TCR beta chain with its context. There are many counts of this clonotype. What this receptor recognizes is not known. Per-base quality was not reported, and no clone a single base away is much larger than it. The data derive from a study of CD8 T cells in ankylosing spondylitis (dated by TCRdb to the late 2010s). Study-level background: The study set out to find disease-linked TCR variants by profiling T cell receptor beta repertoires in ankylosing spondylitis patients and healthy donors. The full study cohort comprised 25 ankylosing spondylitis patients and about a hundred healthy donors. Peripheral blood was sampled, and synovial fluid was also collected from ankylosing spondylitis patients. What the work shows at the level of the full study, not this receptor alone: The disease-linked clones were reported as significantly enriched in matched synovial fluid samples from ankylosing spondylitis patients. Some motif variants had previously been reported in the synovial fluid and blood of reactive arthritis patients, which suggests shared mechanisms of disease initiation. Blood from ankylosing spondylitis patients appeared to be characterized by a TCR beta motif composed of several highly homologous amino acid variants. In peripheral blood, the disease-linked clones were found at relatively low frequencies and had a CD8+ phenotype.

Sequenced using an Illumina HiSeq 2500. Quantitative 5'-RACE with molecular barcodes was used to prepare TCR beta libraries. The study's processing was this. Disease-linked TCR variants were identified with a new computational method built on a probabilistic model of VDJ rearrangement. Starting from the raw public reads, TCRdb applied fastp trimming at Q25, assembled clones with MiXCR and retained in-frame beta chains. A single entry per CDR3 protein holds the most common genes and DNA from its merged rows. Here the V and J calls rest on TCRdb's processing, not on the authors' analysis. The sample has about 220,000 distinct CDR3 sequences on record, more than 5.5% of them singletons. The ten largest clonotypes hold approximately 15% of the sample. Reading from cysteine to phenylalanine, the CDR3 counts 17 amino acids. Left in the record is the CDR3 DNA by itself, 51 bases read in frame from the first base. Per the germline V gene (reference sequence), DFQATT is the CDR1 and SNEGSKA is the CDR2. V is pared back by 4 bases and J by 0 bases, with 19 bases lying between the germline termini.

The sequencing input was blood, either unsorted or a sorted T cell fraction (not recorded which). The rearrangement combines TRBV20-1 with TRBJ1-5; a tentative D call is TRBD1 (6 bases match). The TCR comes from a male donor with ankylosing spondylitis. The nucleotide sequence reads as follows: TGCAGTGCTATCTTCTCAGGGGCGCGTTATAGCAATCAGCCCCAGCATTTT. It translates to CSAIFSGARYSNQPQHF.